The 6 T cell receptor beta chains presented below share a single source sample, sequenced in a study of blood T cell repertoires in COVID-19. Measured with immunoSEQ multiplex PCR; TCRdb has only the in-frame clones, and not every one. The table includes roughly 350,000 clones, 85% to 90% detected once. The sample was peripheral blood. The receptors stem from a woman in her 50s with COVID-19, enrolled during active disease.

CDR3 protein: CASSRQGIFSTEAFF. DNA of the CDR3: TGTGCCAGCAGTAGACAGGGAATTTTTAGCACTGAAGCTTTCTTT. The chain uses TRBV2 and TRBJ1-1; 7 bases agree with TRBD1. Germline CDR1 SNHLY, CDR2 FYNNEI. V trimming: 5 bases; J trimming: 4 bases; junction bases outside the gene matches: 10. The CDR3 runs to 15 residues.

The chain combines TRBV11-3 with TRBJ2-5, with 8 bases lining up with TRBD1. The V gene end was trimmed by 4 bases and the J gene end by 0 bases; junction bases not matched to a gene: 4. CDR1 SGHNT and CDR2 YENEEA come from the germline V gene. CDR3 length: 15 residues. The CDR3 sequence is CASSSRTGYQETQYF. The CDR3 nucleotides are TGTGCCAGCAGCTCCCGGACAGGGTACCAAGAGACCCAGTACTTC.

The chain has TRBV2 and TRBJ1-3, with no clear D. This CDR3 contains 16 residues. Germline V gene data show CDR1 as SNHLY and CDR2 as FYNNEI. The germline V and J ends were trimmed by 6 bases and 0 bases, with 15 bases remaining between them. This CDR3 is CASSAMVVPSGNTIYF. Here the CDR3 DNA reads TGTGCCAGCAGCGCTATGGTGGTTCCCTCTGGAAACACCATATATTTT.

The chain is built from TRBV11-2 and TRBJ1-5; D remains ambiguous. The germline gives CDR1 SGHAT, CDR2 FQNNGV. The CDR3 is 14 amino acids. V lost 0 bases and J lost 4, with 7 bases in between. Here the CDR3 DNA reads TGTGCCAGCAGCTTAGATCGGGGAAATCAGCCCCAGCATTTT. It specifies CASSLDRGNQPQHF.

J is TRBJ2-1 and V is TRBV6-4, with D maybe TRBD1 (5 bases). The length of the CDR3 is 14 residues. The germline gives CDR1 MRHNA, CDR2 SNTAGT. Trimming shortened V by 6 bases and J by 0 bases, and 9 bases separated the two germline ends. The CDR3 sequence is CASRKDSSYNEQFF. CDR3 bases: TGTGCCAGCAGGAAAGACAGCTCCTACAATGAGCAGTTCTTC.

The chain has TRBV6-5 and TRBJ2-2; D is undetermined. The CDR3 has 13 amino acids. The V and J ends lost 5 bases and 4 bases respectively, with 8 bases between them. Germline V lookup: CDR1 MNHEY, CDR2 SVGAGI. DNA for the CDR3: TGTGCCAGCAGTAGCCGTGGCACCGGGGAGCTGTTTTTT. This gives the protein CASSSRGTGELFF.